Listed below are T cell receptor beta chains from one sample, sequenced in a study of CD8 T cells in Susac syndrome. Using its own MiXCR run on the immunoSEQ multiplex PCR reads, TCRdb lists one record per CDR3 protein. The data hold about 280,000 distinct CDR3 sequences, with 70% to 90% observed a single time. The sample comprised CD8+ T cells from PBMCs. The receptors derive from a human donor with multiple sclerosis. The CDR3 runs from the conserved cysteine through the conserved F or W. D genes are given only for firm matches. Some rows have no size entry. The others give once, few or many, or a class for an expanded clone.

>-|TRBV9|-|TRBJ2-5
CASSVSLSGQETQYF
TGTGCCAGCAGCGTATCACTTAGCGGCCAAGAGACCCAGTACTTC
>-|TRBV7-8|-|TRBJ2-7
CASSLDPGAYEQYF
TGTGCCAGCAGCTTAGATCCAGGGGCCTACGAGCAGTACTTC
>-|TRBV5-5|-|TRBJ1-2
CASSPGTGLITNYGYTF
TGTGCCAGCAGCCCCGGGACCGGCTTGATTACTAACTATGGCTACACCTTC
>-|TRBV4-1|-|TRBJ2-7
CASSQSRGAYEQYF
TGCGCCAGCAGCCAGTCTAGGGGGGCCTACGAGCAGTACTTC
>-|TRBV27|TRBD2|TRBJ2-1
CASSRGLAGAYNEQFF
TGTGCCAGCAGTCGGGGACTAGCGGGAGCCTACAATGAGCAGTTCTTC
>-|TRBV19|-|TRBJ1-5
CASSIGSGNSNQPQHF
TGTGCCAGTAGTATCGGATCGGGGAATAGCAATCAGCCCCAGCATTTT
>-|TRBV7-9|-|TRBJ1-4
CASSLVWNEKLFF
TGTGCCAGCAGCTTAGTGTGGAATGAAAAACTGTTTTTT
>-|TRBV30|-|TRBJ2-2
CAWSVSNPGELFF
TGTGCCTGGAGTGTATCTAATCCCGGGGAGCTGTTTTTT
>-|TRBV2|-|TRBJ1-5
CASLGRGNNQPQHF
TGTGCCAGCCTGGGCAGGGGCAACAATCAGCCCCAGCATTTT
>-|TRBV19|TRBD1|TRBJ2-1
CASSLRGQGAKSNEQFF
TGTGCCAGTAGTCTCCGAGGACAGGGGGCGAAGAGCAATGAGCAGTTCTTC
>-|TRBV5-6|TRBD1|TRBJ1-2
CASSGGTGDFINYGYTF
TGTGCCAGCAGCGGAGGGACAGGGGACTTTATTAACTATGGCTACACCTTC
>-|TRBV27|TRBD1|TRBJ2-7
CASSFLGQGAYEQYF
TGTGCCAGCAGTTTTCTGGGACAGGGGGCATACGAGCAGTACTTC
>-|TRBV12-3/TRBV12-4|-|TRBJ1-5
CASSFTAKAQHF
TGTGCCAGCAGTTTCACAGCCAAGGCCCAGCATTTT
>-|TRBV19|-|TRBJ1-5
CASRIGNQPQHF
TGTGCCAGTAGAATTGGGAATCAGCCCCAGCATTTT
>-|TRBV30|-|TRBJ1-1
CAWSRLAGNTEAFF
TGTGCCTGGAGCCGGCTGGCAGGCAACACTGAAGCTTTCTTT
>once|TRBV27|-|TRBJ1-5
CASSSRDARPQHF
TGTGCCAGCAGTTCCAGGGACGCGCGGCCCCAGCATTTT
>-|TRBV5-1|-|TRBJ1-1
CASSLGTATTEAFF
TGCGCCAGCAGCTTGGGGACAGCTACCACTGAAGCTTTCTTT